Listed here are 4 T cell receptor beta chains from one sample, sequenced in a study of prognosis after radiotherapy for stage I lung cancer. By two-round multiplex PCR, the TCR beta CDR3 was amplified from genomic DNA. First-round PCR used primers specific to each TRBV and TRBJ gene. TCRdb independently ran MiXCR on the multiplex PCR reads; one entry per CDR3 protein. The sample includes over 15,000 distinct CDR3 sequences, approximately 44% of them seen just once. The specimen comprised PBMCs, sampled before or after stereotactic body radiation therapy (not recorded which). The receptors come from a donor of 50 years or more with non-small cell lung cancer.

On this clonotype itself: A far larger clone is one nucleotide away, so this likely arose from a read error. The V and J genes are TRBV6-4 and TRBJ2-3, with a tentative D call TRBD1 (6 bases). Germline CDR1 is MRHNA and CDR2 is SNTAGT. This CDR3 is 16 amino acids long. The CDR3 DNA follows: TGTGCCAGCAGTGTGGGGCGGACAGCACGAGGGGATATGCAGTATTTT. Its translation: CASSVGRTARGDMQYF.

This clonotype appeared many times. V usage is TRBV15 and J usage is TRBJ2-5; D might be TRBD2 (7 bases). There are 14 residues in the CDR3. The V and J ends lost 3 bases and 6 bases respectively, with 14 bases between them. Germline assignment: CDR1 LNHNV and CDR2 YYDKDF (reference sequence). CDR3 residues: CATSRGGGEKTQYF. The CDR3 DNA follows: TGTGCCACCAGCAGGGGAGGGGGGGAAAAGACCCAGTACTTC.

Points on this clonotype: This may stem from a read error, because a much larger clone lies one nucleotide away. The CDR3 reads CASRRQGDTLNIKYF. The CDR3 DNA reads as TGTGCCAGCAGGAGACAGGGCGATACCTTAAACATTAAGTACTTC. This sequence joins TRBV25-1 and TRBJ2-4; 7 bases align to TRBD1. The CDR3 covers 15 residues. CDR1 MGHDK and CDR2 SYGVNS come from the germline V gene.

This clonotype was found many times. CDR3 residues: CASTDGLWETDTQYF. In nucleotides, the CDR3 is TGTGCCAGCACCGACGGACTGTGGGAGACAGATACGCAGTATTTT. V is TRBV12-3 or TRBV12-4 and J is TRBJ2-3; D is perhaps TRBD2 (5 bases). The length of the CDR3 is 15 residues. Trimming took off 7 bases at V and 3 bases at J, with 17 bases between the two ends.